One sample yielded the 23 T cell receptor beta chains listed below, sequenced in a study of STAT5B mutations in CD4+ large granular lymphocyte leukemia (dated 2022 in TCRdb). To prepare the library, the immunoSEQ multiplex PCR assay was applied. Not all clones reach the TCRdb copy of this immuneACCESS table, which keeps in-frame sequences only. Checked studies attribute under half of the gap to unresolved V genes and leave the rest unexplained. For this sample there are 40,000 to 45,000 clones; around 81% appear just once. The top ten clonotypes cover around 3.3% of the sample. The sequencing input was CD4+ T cells from blood buffy coats. The receptors originated from a human donor in good health.

A few counts support this clone. V is TRBV4-1 and J is TRBJ2-4; 9 nucleotides agree with TRBD2. Germline trimming cut 4 bases from V and 2 bases from J; bases unmatched to any gene: 9. CDR1 is MGHRA, CDR2 YSYEKL, per germline. This CDR3 is built from 17 residues. The CDR3 DNA sequence: TGCGCCAGCAGCCCCACAGAGGCGGGAGGGACCAAAAACATTCAGTACTTC. Translating it yields CASSPTEAGGTKNIQYF.

The chain joins TRBV19 to TRBJ2-4; no firm D call. Germline V gene lookup returns CDR1 LNHDA and CDR2 SQIVND (reference sequence). The CDR3 spans 14 residues. V lost 1 base and J lost 0, with 4 bases in between. The CDR3 reads CASSIGLAKNIQYF. The CDR3 nucleotides are TGTGCCAGTAGTATAGGACTAGCCAAAAACATTCAGTACTTC.

The count of this clone is one. The genes are TRBV15 and TRBJ2-5, with D possibly called TRBD1 or TRBD2 (5 bases each). CDR1 is LNHNV, CDR2 YYDKDF, per germline (reference sequence). The CDR3 covers 14 residues. V was shortened by 8 bases and J by 4 bases, with 17 bases between the two germline ends. CDR3 amino acids: CATARDRFLETQYF. Here the CDR3 DNA reads TGTGCCACCGCTAGGGACCGTTTCTTAGAGACCCAGTACTTC.

The chain joins TRBV7-2 to TRBJ2-1, with 12 bases that match TRBD2. The V gene end was trimmed by 3 bases and the J gene end by 9 bases; junction bases not matched to a gene: 9. There are 16 residues in the CDR3. Germline V gene data show CDR1 as SGHTA and CDR2 as FQGNSA. The CDR3 region has the DNA TGTGCCAGCAGCTTCCTAGCGGGGGGGTCACTGGCTGAGCAGTTCTTC. Translation gives CASSFLAGGSLAEQFF.

V usage is TRBV4-1 and J usage is TRBJ2-5; D unresolved. CDR1 MGHRA and CDR2 YSYEKL come from the germline V gene. Trimming left V 0 bases short and J 5 bases short, with 16 bases between. This CDR3 has 16 amino acids. CDR3 sequence: CASSQDKGKTRETQYF. The DNA of the CDR3 is TGCGCCAGCAGCCAAGATAAGGGTAAAACGAGGGAGACCCAGTACTTC.

This rearrangement joins TRBV27 to TRBJ1-1, with D perhaps matching TRBD1 (5 bases). This CDR3 is 13 amino acids long. Deletions cut 7 bases from V and 1 base from J, with 10 bases between. The germline V gene has CDR1 MNHEY and CDR2 SMNVEV (reference sequence). The CDR3 DNA reads TGTGCCAGCAAATTCGGGGGGAACACTGAAGCTTTCTTT. It codes for CASKFGGNTEAFF.

This rearrangement joins TRBV27 to TRBJ2-1; D is perhaps TRBD1 (6 bases). The germline gives CDR1 MNHEY, CDR2 SMNVEV (reference sequence). V gave up 2 bases and J gave up 3 bases, with 14 bases separating them. There are 16 residues in the CDR3. CDR3: CASSLRWQGFYNEQFF. DNA of the CDR3: TGTGCCAGCAGTTTAAGGTGGCAGGGGTTCTACAATGAGCAGTTCTTC.

This clone was recorded only once. The rearrangement uses TRBV10-3 and TRBJ1-2, with unresolved D. With 5 bases removed from V and 3 bases from J, the gap between germline ends came to 13 bases. The CDR3 runs 14 residues. The V gene's germline CDR1 is ENHRY and CDR2 SYGVKD. CDR3 residues: CAISPGPGDYGYTF. In DNA form, the CDR3 reads TGTGCCATCAGTCCGGGTCCCGGTGACTATGGCTACACCTTC.

The gene calls are TRBV25-1 and TRBJ2-1; D unclear. Looked up from germline, CDR1 is MGHDK and CDR2 is SYGVNS. V lost 6 bases to trimming and J lost 8 bases, with 17 bases between them. CDR3 length equals 14 residues. The CDR3 nucleotides read TGTGCCAGCAGCGTTGGACCGGCGAGCGATGAGCAGTTCTTC. Residues: CASSVGPASDEQFF.

The chain recombines TRBV7-8 with TRBJ1-2; 8 bases are a match to TRBD1. The V segment lost 1 base and the J segment 3 bases; nucleotides outside the gene matches: 4. Germline-derived CDR1 and CDR2 are SGHVS and FQNEAQ. CDR3 length: 15 amino acids. The CDR3 region has the DNA TGTGCCAGCAGCTTAGTACTACAGGGGGACTATGGCTACACCTTC. As protein: CASSLVLQGDYGYTF.

The chain is built from TRBV9 and TRBJ2-5; the match to TRBD2 covers 12 bases. The CDR3 sequence is 15 residues long. V was pared by 3 bases and J by 4 bases, with 4 bases of the junction left unmatched. Germline V gives CDR1 SGDLS, CDR2 YYNGEE. In DNA, the CDR3 is TGTGCCAGCAGCGAGAAGGGACTAGCGGGAGAGACCCAGTACTTC. Its protein is CASSEKGLAGETQYF.

The chain couples TRBV28 to TRBJ1-1; 8 bases align to TRBD1. With 5 bases clipped from V and 11 bases from J, the junction kept 13 bases outside the gene matches. Germline CDR1 and CDR2: MDHEN and SYDVKM. The CDR3 has 14 residues. The CDR3 DNA reads TGTGCCAGCAGTGAGGCAGGGGGCAATCGACAGGCTTTCTTT. This encodes CASSEAGGNRQAFF.

The chain couples TRBV7-2 to TRBJ1-3; D remains unclear. The CDR3 spans 16 residues. Germline CDR1 reads SGHTA; CDR2 reads FQGNSA. Deletions cut 5 bases from V and 4 bases from J, with 18 bases between. Written as DNA, the CDR3 is TGTGCCAGCAGCCTCGGGCCAGTTCTTACCGGAAACACCATATATTTT. Residues: CASSLGPVLTGNTIYF.

The chain employs TRBV9 and TRBJ2-3; 7 positions match TRBD2. From germline, CDR1 is SGDLS and CDR2 YYNGEE. With 4 bases clipped from V and 2 bases from J, the junction kept 10 bases outside the gene matches. The CDR3 covers 16 residues. This CDR3 reads CASSKGALAATDTQYF. Here the CDR3 DNA reads TGTGCCAGCAGCAAAGGGGCCCTAGCGGCCACAGATACGCAGTATTTT.

J is TRBJ2-2 and V is TRBV6-6; maybe TRBD2 (6 bases). The V and J ends lost 1 base and 4 bases respectively, with 10 bases between them. CDR3 length: 15 residues. Germline V gene sequence: CDR1 MNHNY, CDR2 SVGAGI (reference sequence). The CDR3 region is CASSYLRGATGELFF. CDR3 nucleotides: TGTGCCAGCAGTTACTTGCGGGGTGCCACCGGGGAGCTGTTTTTT.

CDR3 loop: CASSQARSGELFF. The CDR3 nucleotides are TGTGCCAGCAGCCAAGCGAGGTCCGGGGAGCTGTTTTTT. The gene calls are TRBV14 and TRBJ2-2, with no clear D. Germline V CDR1 and CDR2: SGHDN, FVKESK. The CDR3 spans 13 residues. V was pared by 1 base and J by 6 bases, with 6 bases between. Full variable domain (outside the CDR3, taken from reference TRBV14 and TRBJ2-2): EAGVTQFPSHSVIEKGQTVTLRCDPISGHDNLYWYRRVMGKEIKFLLHFVKESKQDESGMPNNRFLAERTGGTYSTLKVQPAELEDSGVYFCASSQARSGELFFGEGSRLTVL.

By frequency in the sample, this clone is medium-sized. V usage is TRBV6-1 and J usage is TRBJ2-4; D is tentatively TRBD1 or TRBD2 (6 bases each). Between the trimmed V and J ends, which lost 7 bases and 3 bases, there was a span of 13 bases. Germline CDR1 is MNHNS and CDR2 is SASEGT. CDR3 length equals 14 residues. The CDR3 region is CASIGGTVKNIQYF. Here the CDR3 DNA reads TGTGCCAGCATAGGGGGGACGGTCAAAAACATTCAGTACTTC.

The rearrangement joins TRBV7-9 to TRBJ1-5, with D unresolved. The CDR3 has 16 residues. Germline V lookup: CDR1 SEHNR, CDR2 FQNEAQ (reference sequence). V gave up 4 bases and J gave up 0 bases, with 13 bases separating them. The CDR3 region has the DNA TGTGCCAGCAGCTCGACGACGGAGTATAGCAATCAGCCCCAGCATTTT. Translating gives CASSSTTEYSNQPQHF.

The V gene is TRBV6-1, the J gene TRBJ1-5, with D unclear. CDR3 length: 14 residues. Trimming left V 0 bases short and J 4 bases short, with 7 bases between. CDR1 and CDR2 from the germline V gene are MNHNS and SASEGT. CDR3 sequence: CASSEAPGNQPQHF. The CDR3 DNA follows: TGTGCCAGCAGTGAAGCGCCGGGGAATCAGCCCCAGCATTTT.

The V gene is TRBV11-3, the J gene TRBJ2-3; 14 nucleotides agree with TRBD2. The V gene end was trimmed by 0 bases and the J gene end by 5 bases; junction bases not matched to a gene: 7. Germline assignment: CDR1 SGHNT and CDR2 YENEEA. The CDR3 length is 18 residues. This CDR3 is CASSLDPAGLAGGDTQYF. CDR3 sequence (DNA): TGTGCCAGCAGCTTAGATCCGGCCGGACTAGCGGGGGGAGATACGCAGTATTTT.

This chain links TRBV29-1 with TRBJ2-3; a possible D gene is TRBD2 (6 bases). Trimming stripped 6 bases from V and 4 bases from J, with 23 bases between. In germline, CDR1 is SQVTM, CDR2 ANQGSEA. CDR3 length equals 16 residues. The CDR3 region has the DNA TGCAGCGTGGTCTCCGGGGGAGGCCCCAACGCAGATACGCAGTATTTT. Its protein product is CSVVSGGGPNADTQYF.

V and J are TRBV28 and TRBJ2-1; possibly TRBD2 for D (7 bases). Germline V gene lookup returns CDR1 MDHEN and CDR2 SYDVKM. The length of the CDR3 is 15 residues. V dropped 0 bases and J dropped 8 bases, with 14 bases sitting between them. CDR3 region: CASSLWGGGGDEQFF. Written as DNA, the CDR3 is TGTGCCAGCAGTTTATGGGGGGGAGGGGGAGATGAGCAGTTCTTC.

The table lists this clone with a few counts. This sequence joins TRBV27 and TRBJ1-5; 7 bases line up with TRBD1. V gave up 5 bases and J gave up 4 bases; unmatched junction bases: 5. This CDR3 spans 14 amino acids. The germline CDR1 and CDR2 sequences are MNHEY and SMNVEV (reference sequence). CDR3 protein: CASSNRGGNQPQHF. In DNA form, the CDR3 reads TGTGCCAGCAGTAACAGGGGAGGAAATCAGCCCCAGCATTTT.